This T cell receptor (beta chain) was found in a study of shared clonotypes between healthy human individuals. CDR1 and CDR2 from the germline V gene are MNHEY and SVGAGI. V lost 2 bases and J lost 2, with 10 bases in between. CDR3 length equals 14 residues. With regard to this clone: The target antigen is unknown. Other DNA sequences from this sample encode an identical CDR3 as well.

Study outcomes and limitations: Deeper or shallower sequencing was expected to change how clonotypes are shared among donors.

Assay execution took place at the deep level. Genomic DNA of every subset was divided equally among multiple immunoSEQ plates. Here immunoSEQ multiplex PCR was the method, and the copy in TCRdb shows in-frame clones only, minus some. The profile shows about 2 million clones, 85% to 95% of them singletons. Only Caucasian adults living in Nashville, Tennessee served as donors. Sequenced sample: naive CD4+ T cells sorted from blood. The subset was: CD45RA+ positively selected. The J gene is TRBJ2-7, the V gene TRBV6-5, with TRBD1 as a possible D gene (6 bases). The TCR originated in a man younger than 30 in good health. The CDR3 nucleotides read TGTGCCAGCAGTTACAGGCAGGGGCCCTACGAGCAGTACTTC. Translation: CASSYRQGPYEQYF.